These 32 T cell receptor beta chains were sequenced from one sample in a study of neoadjuvant nivolumab and ipilimumab in lung cancer. The table came from immunoSEQ multiplex PCR; TCRdb's copy has only in-frame clones and leaves some out. The sample includes about 18,000 clones, roughly 80% of them seen just once. The specimen comprised tumor tissue, sampled after neoadjuvant nivolumab, alone or with ipilimumab, at or shortly before surgery. These TCRs come from an adult with non-small cell lung cancer.

The chain combines TRBV27 with TRBJ2-7; D possibly uses TRBD1 or TRBD2 (5 bases each). CDR3 length: 13 amino acids. Trimming removed 11 bases at V and 0 bases at J, with 14 bases between. Germline loops: CDR1 MNHEY, CDR2 SMNVEV (reference sequence). The DNA for the CDR3 is TGTGCCGCGGCAAGGGGACCCTCCTACGAGCAGTACTTC. It encodes CAAARGPSYEQYF.

The chain carries TRBV7-3 and TRBJ2-5, with 8 nucleotides matching TRBD1. This CDR3 comprises 13 residues. Per germline, CDR1 SGHTA and CDR2 FQGTGA. V lost 4 bases and J lost 5; bases outside the gene matches: 3. The CDR3 is CASSWTGFETQYF. The DNA of the CDR3 is TGTGCCAGCAGCTGGACAGGGTTTGAGACCCAGTACTTC.

This clone was seen a single time. This sequence joins TRBV6-1 and TRBJ1-5, with D tentatively TRBD1 (6 bases). The CDR3 runs 16 residues. Germline V gives CDR1 MNHNS, CDR2 SASEGT. V shed 2 bases and J shed 6 bases, with 17 bases lying between them. CDR3 nucleotides: TGTGCCAGCAGTGAATCCGGGACGGGGGCCTCTCAGCCCCAGCATTTT. Translating it yields CASSESGTGASQPQHF.

The gene calls are TRBV7-9 and TRBJ1-1; 8 bases map to TRBD1. Germline CDR1 and CDR2: SEHNR and FQNEAQ (reference sequence). The CDR3 runs 13 residues. The J segment lost 2 bases and the V segment lost 7 bases, leaving 3 bases of the junction unmatched. The CDR3 DNA reads TGTGCCAGCAAAACAGGGGGAAACACTGAAGCTTTCTTT. This codes for CASKTGGNTEAFF.

V usage is TRBV5-4 and J usage is TRBJ1-2, with D tentatively TRBD1 (6 bases). CDR3 size: 13 residues. Trimming removed 4 bases from V and 2 bases from J, with 9 bases in between. CDR1 SGHNT and CDR2 YYREEE come from the germline V gene (reference sequence). CDR3: CASSLQGNYGYTF. The CDR3 DNA reads TGTGCCAGCAGCCTGCAGGGGAACTATGGCTACACCTTC.

The V call is TRBV6-1, the J call TRBJ1-5; TRBD1 matches at 7 bases. Per germline, CDR1 MNHNS and CDR2 SASEGT. This CDR3 region has 14 residues. J gave up 2 bases and V 6 bases, and 4 bases lay outside the gene matches. This CDR3 reads CASRNRGGNQPQHF. In nucleotides, the CDR3 is TGTGCCAGCAGGAACAGGGGCGGCAATCAGCCCCAGCATTTT.

The CDR3 sequence: CASSLGIAGGTDTQYF. The CDR3 DNA reads TGCGCCAGCAGCCTGGGGATAGCGGGGGGCACAGATACGCAGTATTTT. The rearrangement uses TRBV5-1 and TRBJ2-3; 9 bases line up with TRBD2. Per germline, CDR1 SGHRS and CDR2 YFSETQ. This CDR3 is 16 amino acids long. The ends lost 4 bases at V and 1 base at J; junction bases unmatched: 7.

This chain uses TRBV7-9 with TRBJ2-7, with 8 positions matching TRBD1. CDR3 length: 17 amino acids. The V gene's germline CDR1 is SEHNR and CDR2 FQNEAQ (reference sequence). Losses at the gene ends were 5 bases for V and 2 bases for J; bases not matched to a gene: 14. The CDR3 here is CASSPQRGQGATYEQYF. The CDR3, as DNA: TGTGCCAGCAGCCCCCAGAGGGGGCAGGGGGCGACCTACGAGCAGTACTTC.

J is TRBJ2-7 and V is TRBV28; D call uncertain. V lost 2 bases, J lost 5 bases, and 13 bases lay in between. The CDR3 length is 14 residues. In germline, CDR1 is MDHEN, CDR2 SYDVKM. The CDR3 sequence: CASSLTRKGHEQYF. The CDR3 DNA follows: TGTGCCAGCAGTTTAACCCGCAAAGGGCACGAGCAGTACTTC. The full variable domain, its missing parts supplied by reference TRBV28 and TRBJ2-7, is DVKVTQSSRYLVKRTGEKVFLECVQDMDHENMFWYRQDPGLGLRLIYFSYDVKMKEKGDIPEGYSVSREKKERFSLILESASTNQTSMYLCASSLTRKGHEQYFGPGTRLTVT.

This CDR3 reads CASSLGSGPVSNQPQHF. The CDR3 coding sequence is TGTGCCAGCAGCTTAGGTTCAGGACCGGTTAGCAATCAGCCCCAGCATTTT. The chain employs TRBV7-9 and TRBJ1-5, with no clear D. This CDR3 has 17 residues. CDR1 and CDR2 (germline): SEHNR, FQNEAQ (reference sequence). V gave up 1 base and J gave up 0 bases, with 13 bases separating them.

This clone was observed a handful of times. The V and J genes are TRBV30 and TRBJ2-7; 8 bases line up with TRBD1. The CDR3 length is 13 residues. Germline lookup yields CDR1 GTSNPN and CDR2 SVGIG (reference sequence). After removal of 3 bases from V and 1 base from J, the junction contained 2 bases not matched to a gene. CDR3 sequence: CAWRRTGSYEQYF. The CDR3 nucleotides are TGTGCCTGGAGGAGGACAGGGTCCTACGAGCAGTACTTC.

The CDR3 is CASSRGRTGNTIYF. In DNA, the CDR3 is TGTGCCAGCAGTAGGGGCCGAACTGGAAACACCATATATTTT. This sequence joins TRBV6-5 and TRBJ1-3; D may be TRBD1 (5 bases). The CDR3 contains 14 residues. Trimming pared 5 bases from V and 2 bases from J, leaving 10 bases between. Germline V gives CDR1 MNHEY, CDR2 SVGAGI.

The chain recombines TRBV5-1 with TRBJ1-3; 7 bases match TRBD1. V trimming: 4 bases; J trimming: 1 base; junction bases outside the gene matches: 2. The CDR3 spans 14 residues. CDR1 is SGHRS, CDR2 YFSETQ, per germline. CDR3 sequence: CASSQGQSGNTIYF. CDR3 coding DNA: TGCGCCAGCAGCCAGGGACAGTCTGGAAACACCATATATTTT.

This clone is classed as medium-sized. The chain couples TRBV27 to TRBJ2-2; TRBD2 matches 9 bases. Germline V CDR1 and CDR2: MNHEY, SMNVEV (reference sequence). The CDR3 is made up of 17 amino acids. With 4 bases clipped from V and 4 bases from J, the junction kept 10 bases outside the gene matches. As DNA, the CDR3 is TGTGCCAGCAGTTCCCTAGCGGGGCTAGCCGGCACCGGGGAGCTGTTTTTT. It codes for CASSSLAGLAGTGELFF.

The chain carries TRBV6-6 and TRBJ1-2, with TRBD1 as a possible D gene (5 bases). The CDR3 extends over 14 amino acids. Germline V gene lookup returns CDR1 MNHNY and CDR2 SVGAGI (reference sequence). V shed 5 bases and J shed 8 bases, with 18 bases lying between them. Written as DNA, the CDR3 is TGTGCCAGCAGTCCAGGGAACACCTACTTGGGCTACACCTTC. It codes for CASSPGNTYLGYTF.

The rearrangement links TRBV18 to TRBJ1-2; the D is unclear. There are 13 residues in the CDR3. V lost 6 bases to trimming and J lost 1 base, with 9 bases between them. Germline V CDR1 and CDR2: KGHSH, LQKENI. CDR3: CASSGSHNYGYTF. CDR3 bases: TGTGCCAGCTCCGGTTCTCATAACTATGGCTACACCTTC.

The V and J genes are TRBV18 and TRBJ2-2; D perhaps matches TRBD2 (5 bases). Deletions cut 4 bases from V and 0 bases from J, with 6 bases between. This CDR3 has 14 amino acids. Per germline, CDR1 KGHSH and CDR2 LQKENI. CDR3 bases: TGTGCCAGCTCACTCGGGGCGAACACCGGGGAGCTGTTTTTT. This encodes CASSLGANTGELFF.

This clone appeared a few times. This rearrangement joins TRBV2 to TRBJ1-5; 7 bases agree with TRBD1. Germline lookup yields CDR1 SNHLY and CDR2 FYNNEI. CDR3 length: 15 amino acids. V trimming: 5 bases; J trimming: 2 bases; junction bases outside the gene matches: 6. For the CDR3, the DNA is TGTGCCAGCAGTTTCGTCGGACAGGGCAATCAGCCCCAGCATTTT. This translates into CASSFVGQGNQPQHF. Supplemented by reference TRBV2 and TRBJ1-5, the full variable domain reads EPEVTQTPSHQVTQMGQEVILRCVPISNHLYFYWYRQILGQKVEFLVSFYNNEISEKSEIFDDQFSVERPDGSNFTLKIRSTKLEDSAMYFCASSFVGQGNQPQHFGDGTRLSIL.

This chain joins TRBV4-3 and TRBJ1-1, with 7 bases matching TRBD1. The V gene end was trimmed by 8 bases and the J gene end by 0 bases; junction bases not matched to a gene: 3. The germline gives CDR1 LGHNA, CDR2 YSLEER. This CDR3 comprises 13 residues. The CDR3 bases are TGCGCCAGCGGGACAGAGATGAACACTGAAGCTTTCTTT. Translated, it gives CASGTEMNTEAFF.

This clone is a singleton in its sample. The rearrangement uses TRBV7-8 and TRBJ1-6; D is perhaps TRBD1 (6 bases). CDR1 is SGHVS, CDR2 FQNEAQ, per germline. CDR3 size: 14 residues. Trimming took 5 bases from V and 8 from J, leaving 13 bases between them. Here the CDR3 reads CASSEGGFYSPLHF. The CDR3 DNA is TGTGCCAGCAGCGAGGGGGGGTTCTATTCACCCCTCCACTTT.

The chain links TRBV4-3 to TRBJ1-4; 9 bases are a match to TRBD1. The CDR3 has 14 amino acids. The V gene end was trimmed by 5 bases and the J gene end by 7 bases; junction bases not matched to a gene: 5. In germline, CDR1 is LGHNA, CDR2 YSLEER. CDR3 nucleotides: TGCGCCAGCAGCAACAGGGGGCGCAGTGAAAAACTGTTTTTT. The encoded protein is CASSNRGRSEKLFF.

The V call is TRBV7-9, the J call TRBJ2-1, with TRBD2 matching 11 bases. This CDR3 has 15 amino acids. V shed 4 bases and J 9 bases; nucleotides not matched to a gene: 8. Germline assignment: CDR1 SEHNR and CDR2 FQNEAQ (reference sequence). CDR3 in amino acids: CASSSRASGGSEQFF. The CDR3 coding sequence is TGTGCCAGCAGCTCCCGGGCTAGCGGGGGGAGTGAGCAGTTCTTC.

In its sample, this clone was seen once. V gene TRBV6-5 combines with J gene TRBJ1-4; the D gene is possibly TRBD1 (6 bases). The CDR3 extends over 15 amino acids. Germline V CDR1 and CDR2: MNHEY, SVGAGI. V gave up 4 bases and J gave up 2 bases, with 11 bases separating them. CDR3 sequence (DNA): TGTGCCAGCAGTTTCCTAGGGGGGACTAATGAAAAACTGTTTTTT. Residues: CASSFLGGTNEKLFF.

The chain has TRBV12-1 and TRBJ1-4; the DNA was not compared with TRBD1, the D call given in the table. TRBV12-1 is classified as a pseudogene. The length of the CDR3 is 14 residues. This CDR3 is CASSQDSLTEKLFF. The DNA of the CDR3 is TGTGCCAGCAGTCAGGACAGTTTGACTGAAAAACTGTTTTTT.

The V and J genes are TRBV7-2 and TRBJ2-7; tentative D call: TRBD2 (5 bases). This CDR3 is built from 13 residues. Trimming removed 3 bases from V and 5 bases from J, with 11 bases in between. Germline CDR1 is SGHTA and CDR2 is FQGNSA. The CDR3 sequence is CASSFGLADEQYF. CDR3 in DNA: TGTGCCAGCAGCTTCGGGCTAGCTGACGAGCAGTACTTC.

The chain carries TRBV29-1 and TRBJ2-3; maybe TRBD1 (5 bases). Trimming took off 6 bases at V and 2 bases at J, with 9 bases between the two ends. This CDR3 region has 12 residues. Germline V gene sequence: CDR1 SQVTM, CDR2 ANQGSEA. The CDR3 coding sequence is TGCAGCGTGCAGGGCAACACAGATACGCAGTATTTT. Amino acids: CSVQGNTDTQYF.

This clone was seen only once. The chain is built from TRBV5-1 and TRBJ2-5, with TRBD1 matching 9 bases. The germline CDR1 and CDR2 sequences are SGHRS and YFSETQ. This CDR3 contains 13 residues. With V trimmed by 3 bases and J by 5 bases, 2 bases remained unmatched. In DNA form, the CDR3 reads TGCGCCAGCAGCTCCGGGACAGGGGAGACCCAGTACTTC. Its translation is CASSSGTGETQYF.

The rearrangement links TRBV2 to TRBJ2-6; D is perhaps TRBD1 (6 bases). This CDR3 region has 15 residues. Germline V gene data show CDR1 as SNHLY and CDR2 as FYNNEI. The V gene lost 4 bases and the J gene lost 0 bases, with 7 bases spanning the gap. CDR3 in DNA: TGTGCCAGCAGTGTACAGGGCTCTGGGGCCAACGTCCTGACTTTC. Its protein product is CASSVQGSGANVLTF.

V gene TRBV7-2 combines with J gene TRBJ2-6, with 9 nucleotides matching TRBD2. Germline CDR1 reads SGHTA; CDR2 reads FQGNSA. CDR3 size: 18 residues. Losses at the gene ends were 1 base for V and 4 bases for J; bases not matched to a gene: 8. CDR3 nucleotides: TGTGCCAGCAGCTTAGGTGGCCTAGCGGGGACCGGGGCCAACGTCCTGACTTTC. It codes for CASSLGGLAGTGANVLTF.

Here the CDR3 DNA reads TGTGCCAGCTCACTGACCGGGACAGGGATGGATGGCTACACCTTC. Amino acids: CASSLTGTGMDGYTF. This chain connects TRBV18 to TRBJ1-2; 9 bases map to TRBD1. CDR3 size: 15 residues. Germline trimming cut 4 bases from V and 6 bases from J; bases unmatched to any gene: 9. CDR1 KGHSH and CDR2 LQKENI come from the germline V gene.

The gene calls are TRBV11-2 and TRBJ1-1; D gene unclear. CDR3 length: 13 residues. Germline values: CDR1 SGHAT, CDR2 FQNNGV. Between the trimmed V and J ends, which lost 1 base and 0 bases, there was a span of 3 bases. The CDR3 region has the DNA TGTGCCAGCAGCTTAGTGATGAACACTGAAGCTTTCTTT. The encoded protein is CASSLVMNTEAFF.

V and J are TRBV11-3 and TRBJ2-3; either TRBD1 or TRBD2 may fit D (5 bases each). The CDR3 sequence is 14 residues long. Germline V gene data show CDR1 as SGHNT and CDR2 as YENEEA. V lost 1 base, J lost 2 bases, and 7 bases lay in between. CDR3 sequence (DNA): TGTGCCAGCAGCTTAGGGGGGACCACAGATACGCAGTATTTT. Protein: CASSLGGTTDTQYF.